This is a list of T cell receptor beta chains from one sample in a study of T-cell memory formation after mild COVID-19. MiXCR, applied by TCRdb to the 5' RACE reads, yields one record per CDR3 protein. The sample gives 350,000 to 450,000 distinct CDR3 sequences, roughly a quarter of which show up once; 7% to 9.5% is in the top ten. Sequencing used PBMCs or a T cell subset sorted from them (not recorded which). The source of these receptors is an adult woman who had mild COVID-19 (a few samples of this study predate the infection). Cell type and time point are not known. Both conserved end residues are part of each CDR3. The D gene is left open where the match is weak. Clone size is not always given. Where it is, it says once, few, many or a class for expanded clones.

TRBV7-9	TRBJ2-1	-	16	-	TGTGCCAGCAGCTCCGAGAGACGGGACTTATACAATGAGCAGTTCTTC	CASSSERRDLYNEQFF
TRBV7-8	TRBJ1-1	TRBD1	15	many	TGTGCCAGCAGCCCCGGGACAGTGATGAACACTGAAGCTTTCTTT	CASSPGTVMNTEAFF
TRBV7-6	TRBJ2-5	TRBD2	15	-	TGTGCCAGCAGCTTACTAGCGGGGGAATGGGAGACCCAGTACTTC	CASSLLAGEWETQYF
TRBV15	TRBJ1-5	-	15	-	TGTGCCACCAGCCCTGACGGGGCAGGAAATCAGCCCCAGCATTTT	CATSPDGAGNQPQHF
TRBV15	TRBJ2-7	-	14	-	TGTGCCACCAGCAGAGAACCCTCCTCCTACGAGCAGTACTTC	CATSREPSSYEQYF
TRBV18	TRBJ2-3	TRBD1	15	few	TGTGCCAGCTCACCCCATCCAGCCGGACAGGGAGCGCAGTATTTT	CASSPHPAGQGAQYF
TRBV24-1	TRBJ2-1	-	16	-	TGTGCCACCAGTGATTTTTCTAGCGGAGGGGGCAATGAGCAGTTCTTC	CATSDFSSGGGNEQFF
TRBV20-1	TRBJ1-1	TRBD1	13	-	TGCAGTGCTAGCCCGACAGGGGAAACTGAAGCTTTCTTT	CSASPTGETEAFF
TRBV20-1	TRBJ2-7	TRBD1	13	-	TGCAGTGTGAGTCCTGGGACAGGGCACGAGCAGTACTTC	CSVSPGTGHEQYF
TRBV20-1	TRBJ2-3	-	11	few	TGCAGTGCTAGACGATTGGATACGCAGTATTTT	CSARRLDTQYF
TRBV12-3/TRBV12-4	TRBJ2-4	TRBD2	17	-	TGTGCCAGCAGTTTAGTGGGGGGGACCTCTGCCAAAAACATTCAGTACTTC	CASSLVGGTSAKNIQYF
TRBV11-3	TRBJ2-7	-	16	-	TGTGCCAGCAGCCCACCGCCATGGACCCCTCGGCCCGAGCAGTACTTC	CASSPPPWTPRPEQYF
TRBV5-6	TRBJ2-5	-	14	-	TGTGCCAGCAGCTCCCGGTGGGATCAAGAGACCCAGTACTTC	CASSSRWDQETQYF
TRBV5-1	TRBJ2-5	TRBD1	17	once	TGCGCCAGCAGCTTTCTATTTACAGGGGTCAACCAAGAGACCCAGTACTTC	CASSFLFTGVNQETQYF
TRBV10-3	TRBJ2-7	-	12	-	TGTGCCATCAGGGGGACGGCCTACGAGCAGTACTTC	CAIRGTAYEQYF
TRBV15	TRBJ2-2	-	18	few	TGTGCCACCAGCAGAGAGGTGTTCGGCGGAACGAACACCGGGGAGCTGTTTTTT	CATSREVFGGTNTGELFF
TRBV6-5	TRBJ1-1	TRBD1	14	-	TGTGCCAGCAGTGCCAGGGGGAGGAACACTGAAGCTTTCTTT	CASSARGRNTEAFF
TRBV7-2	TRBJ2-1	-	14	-	TGTGCCAGCTCCATGGGATCGATGCGTGGCGGACAGTTCTTC	CASSMGSMRGGQFF
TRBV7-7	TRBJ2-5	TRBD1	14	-	TGTGCCAGCAGCTTGACAGGGATGGGGGAGACCCAGTACTTC	CASSLTGMGETQYF
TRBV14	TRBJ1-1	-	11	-	TGTGCTTCGGGGGTCGGGACTGAAGCTTTCTTT	CASGVGTEAFF
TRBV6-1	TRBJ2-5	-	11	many	TGTGCCAGCAGTTACGTGGAGACCCAGTACTTC	CASSYVETQYF
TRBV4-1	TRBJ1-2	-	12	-	TGCGCCAGCAGCCAAGAGGACAGTCTCTACACCTTC	CASSQEDSLYTF
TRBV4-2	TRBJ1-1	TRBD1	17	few	TGTGCCAGCAGCCAACGGACAGGGTGGGGAATGAACACTGAAGCTTTCTTT	CASSQRTGWGMNTEAFF
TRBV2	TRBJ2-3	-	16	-	TGTGCCAGCAGTTTCTCCGGGACGGCCGTCACAGATACGCAGTATTTT	CASSFSGTAVTDTQYF
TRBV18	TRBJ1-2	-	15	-	TGTGCCAGCTCACCCAGACGAGTATCCTATGGGGGCTACACCTTC	CASSPRRVSYGGYTF
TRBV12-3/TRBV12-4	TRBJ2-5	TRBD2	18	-	TGTGCCAGCAGTTTAAAGGTTCGGCTAGCGGGGTTCCAAGAGACCCAGTACTTC	CASSLKVRLAGFQETQYF
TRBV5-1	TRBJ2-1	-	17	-	TGCGCCAGCAGCTGGGCCCGACAGGGAGGATCCTACAATGAGCAGTTCTTC	CASSWARQGGSYNEQFF
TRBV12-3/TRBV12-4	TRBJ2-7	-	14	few	TGTGCCAGCAGTTTGAAGTCCGGGGGCTACGAGCAGTACTTC	CASSLKSGGYEQYF
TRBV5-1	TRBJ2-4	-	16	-	TGCGCCAGCAGCTTCGGACCCAGGATAGCCAAAAACATTCAGTACTTC	CASSFGPRIAKNIQYF
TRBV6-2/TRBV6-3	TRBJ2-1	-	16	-	TGTGCCAGCAGTCTAGTTAGACTATATCCCTACAATGAGCAGTTCTTC	CASSLVRLYPYNEQFF
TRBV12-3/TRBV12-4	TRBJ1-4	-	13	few	TGTGCCAGCAGTTTAGAGCGAAATGAAAAACTGTTTTTT	CASSLERNEKLFF
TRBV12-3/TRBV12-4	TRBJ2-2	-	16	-	TGTGCCAGCAGTCCGGGACCCGATTATACGGCCGGGGAGCTGTTTTTT	CASSPGPDYTAGELFF
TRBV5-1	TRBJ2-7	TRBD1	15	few	TGCGCCAGCAGCCCCCGACAGGGCGGCGCGCACGAGCAGTACTTC	CASSPRQGGAHEQYF
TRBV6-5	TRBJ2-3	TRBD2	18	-	TGTGCCAGCTGGGGAATAGCGGGAGGGCCTTCCAGCACAGATACGCAGTATTTT	CASWGIAGGPSSTDTQYF
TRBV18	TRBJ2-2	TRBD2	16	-	TGTGCCAGATCACCACGGGAGGAATCGAACACCGGGGAGCTGTTTTTT	CARSPREESNTGELFF
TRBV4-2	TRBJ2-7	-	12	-	TGTGCCAGCAAGGGTAACTCCTACGAGCAGTACTTC	CASKGNSYEQYF
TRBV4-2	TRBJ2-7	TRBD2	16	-	TGTGCCAGCAGCCAAGGATGGACTAGCGGGTCCTACGAGCAGTACTTC	CASSQGWTSGSYEQYF
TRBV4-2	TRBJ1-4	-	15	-	TGTGCCAGCAGCCAAGCTAGTACAACTAATGAAAAACTGTTTTTT	CASSQASTTNEKLFF
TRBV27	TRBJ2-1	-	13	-	TGTGCCAGCCTCCTACAGGGTGGGAATGAGCAGTTCTTC	CASLLQGGNEQFF
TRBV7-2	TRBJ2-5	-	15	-	TGTGCCAGCAGCATCATGACAGGTCGACAAGAGACCCAGTACTTC	CASSIMTGRQETQYF
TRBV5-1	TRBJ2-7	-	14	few	TGCGCCAGCAGCTTGGCGGAGGGTCTCCAAAAGCAGTACTTC	CASSLAEGLQKQYF
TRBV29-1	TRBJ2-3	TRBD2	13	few	TGCAGCGTTACTAGCGGGTACACAGATACGCAGTATTTT	CSVTSGYTDTQYF
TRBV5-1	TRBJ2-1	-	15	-	TGCGCCAGCAGCCCCCCTGGAGCCCTAGACAATGAGCAGTTCTTC	CASSPPGALDNEQFF
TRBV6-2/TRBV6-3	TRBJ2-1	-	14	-	TGTGCCAGCAAAGCCACAGGGTGCTCCAATGAGCAGTTCTTC	CASKATGCSNEQFF
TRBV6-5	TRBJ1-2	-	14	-	TGTGCCAGCAGTTACTTTGTCGGGCCATATGGCTACACCTTC	CASSYFVGPYGYTF
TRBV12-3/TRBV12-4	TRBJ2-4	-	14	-	TGTGCCAGCAGTTTCACGGTGGCCAAAAACATTCAGTACTTC	CASSFTVAKNIQYF
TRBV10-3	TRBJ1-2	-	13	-	TGTGCCATCAGTGTGGACACCAATCTCGGCTACACCTTC	CAISVDTNLGYTF
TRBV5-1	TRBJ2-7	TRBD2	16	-	TGCGCCAGCAGCTTAGGGCTAGCGGGAGTCACGGTCGAGCAGTACTTC	CASSLGLAGVTVEQYF
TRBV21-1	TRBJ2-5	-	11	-	TGTGCCGCGGGGCATAAAGAGACCCAGTACTTC	CAAGHKETQYF
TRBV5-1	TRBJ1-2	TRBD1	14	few	TGCGCCAGCAGCCCCGGGGACAGCACGCTTGGCTACACCTTC	CASSPGDSTLGYTF
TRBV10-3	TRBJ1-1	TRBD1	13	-	TGTGCCATCAGTGGGGGACAGGGGGCAAGAGCTTTCTTT	CAISGGQGARAFF
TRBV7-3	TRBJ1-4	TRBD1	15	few	TGTGCCAGCAGCAGGACAGGGTCCGCTAATGAAAAACTGTTTTTT	CASSRTGSANEKLFF
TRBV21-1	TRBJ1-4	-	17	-	TGTGCCAGCAGCAAAGAGAGACAGGGGCCCCTTAATGAAAAACTGTTTTTT	CASSKERQGPLNEKLFF
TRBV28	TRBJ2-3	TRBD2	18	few	TGTGCCAGCAGTTCTCCCGGACTAGCGGGACCTAGCACAGATACGCAGTATTTT	CASSSPGLAGPSTDTQYF
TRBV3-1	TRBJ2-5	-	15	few	TGTGCCAGCAGCCAAGTATCAGTATACCAAGAGACCCAGTACTTC	CASSQVSVYQETQYF
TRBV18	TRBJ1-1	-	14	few	TGTGCCAGCTCACCCAGGGACGGGAACACTGAAGCTTTCTTT	CASSPRDGNTEAFF